This T cell receptor (beta chain) was profiled in a study of PD-1 blockade in classical Hodgkin lymphoma. General study points: Nivolumab initiated under 1 year post-ASCT led to patient exclusion. Newly diagnosed patients reportedly trailed healthy donors in baseline TCR diversity. It was among complete responders that baseline diversity resembled that of newly diagnosed patients.

Germline assignment: CDR1 MNHNY and CDR2 SVGAGI (reference sequence). The CDR3 spans 15 residues. Trimming removed 8 bases from V and 8 bases from J, with 24 bases in between. Every patient was affected by relapse after autologous stem cell transplantation, while exposure to brentuximab vedotin was not uniform. Each best response was a complete response, a partial response or progressive disease. Measured with immunoSEQ multiplex PCR; TCRdb has only the in-frame clones, and not every one. Of tens of thousands of clones in the sample, around 71% were seen once. Comments on this clone: Its antigen is still unknown.

The sample was peripheral blood mononuclear cells (PBMCs), taken at baseline. The TCR sequence derives from a human donor with classical Hodgkin lymphoma. This rearrangement joins TRBV6-6 to TRBJ1-2; D might be TRBD1 (6 bases). CDR3 sequence: CASQSTGSNPWGYTF. The CDR3 DNA sequence: TGTGCCAGCCAGTCCACAGGGTCGAACCCCTGGGGCTACACCTTC.